Included here is one T cell receptor (beta chain) sequence, with context. This may stem from a read error, because a much larger clone lies one nucleotide away. The data stem from a study of molecular identifiers for immune sequencing clone quantification. Overall study context: In replicates, RNA from roughly 21,000 or 96,000 naive CD8 cells was divided five ways and four parts were sequenced.

The CDR3 sequence is 19 residues long. CDR1 is LNHNV, CDR2 YYDKDF, per germline (reference sequence). The use of previously described methods and listed TCR primers produced the bulk TCR libraries. TCRdb re-called the PCR reads with MiXCR, one entry per CDR3 protein. The sample lists about half a million distinct CDR3 sequences, about 25% seen once, with over 0.6% in the top ten. This sequence was found in a human donor in good health. Some libraries in this study had Jurkat cell RNA spiked in. The chain carries TRBV15 and TRBJ2-5, with TRBD2 matching 13 bases. Input material: naive CD8+ T cells from blood, with Jurkat cell RNA spiked in. Specified subset: FACS-sorted CD8+CD4-CCR7+CD45RA+ naive T cells. This CDR3 is CATSRDSETSGGTQGTQYF. The CDR3 region has the DNA TGTGCCACCAGCAGAGATTCAGAGACTAGCGGGGGGACTCAAGGGACCCAGTACTTC. The variable domain in full, with the rest retrieved from reference TRBV15 and TRBJ2-5, is DAMVIQNPRYQVTQFGKPVTLSCSQTLNHNVMYWYQQKSSQAPKLLFHYYDKDFNNEADTPDNFQSRRPNTSFCFLDIRSPGLGDTAMYLCATSRDSETSGGTQGTQYFGPGTRLLVL.